These T cell receptor beta chains were read from a single sample in a study of cytomegalovirus exposure and HLA in healthy donors. Using immunoSEQ multiplex PCR, the repertoire was profiled, and TCRdb retains in-frame clones only, with some absent. The data hold around 200,000 clones, with about 62% observed a single time. What was sequenced was PBMCs. Source of these receptors: a man in his forties in good health and CMV-seronegative. Both conserved end residues are part of each CDR3. D genes are given only for firm matches. Not every row has a clone size; where given, it reads once, few, many or a size class.

cdr3_length,v_call,d_call,clone_size,j_call,cdr3_aa,cdr3_nt
12,TRBV13,NA,NA,TRBJ2-1,CASSSTPTEQFF,TGTGCCAGCAGCTCCACTCCCACTGAGCAGTTCTTC
15,TRBV7-2,NA,NA,TRBJ1-1,CASSFSGGGNTEAFF,TGTGCCAGCAGCTTTTCCGGGGGAGGGAACACTGAAGCTTTCTTT
12,TRBV21-1,NA,few,TRBJ2-1,CASGLEYNEQFF,TGTGCCAGCGGTCTAGAATACAATGAGCAGTTCTTC
16,TRBV19,NA,NA,TRBJ2-2,CASKRTPQMNTGELFF,TGTGCCAGTAAACGGACACCCCAGATGAACACCGGGGAGCTGTTTTTT
16,TRBV14,TRBD2,NA,TRBJ2-7,CASSQWGGQGSYEQYF,TGTGCCAGCAGCCAATGGGGGGGTCAGGGATCCTACGAGCAGTACTTC
19,TRBV14,NA,NA,TRBJ2-1,CASSPISGTATGRGNEQFF,TGTGCCAGCAGCCCTATTTCAGGGACGGCAACCGGTAGGGGGAATGAGCAGTTCTTC
19,TRBV5-6,TRBD2,few,TRBJ2-3,CASSLAGTSGISSTDTQYF,TGTGCCAGCAGCTTGGCCGGGACTAGCGGGATCTCTAGCACAGATACGCAGTATTTT
16,TRBV19,NA,NA,TRBJ1-3,CASSIDRIQRGNTIYF,TGTGCCAGTAGTATAGATAGAATCCAACGTGGAAACACCATATATTTT
16,TRBV9,TRBD2,NA,TRBJ2-5,CASSVGRGGAWETQYF,TGTGCCAGCAGCGTAGGCCGCGGGGGGGCCTGGGAGACCCAGTACTTC
14,TRBV25-1,NA,NA,TRBJ1-2,CASSENTAPYGYTF,TGTGCCAGCAGTGAAAACACAGCCCCTTATGGCTACACCTTC
12,TRBV6-5,TRBD1,NA,TRBJ1-2,CASSLQGGGYTF,TGTGCCAGCAGCCTACAGGGGGGTGGCTACACCTTC
20,TRBV5-1,NA,NA,TRBJ2-7,CASSFRQTLSPAGASYEQYF,TGCGCCAGCAGCTTCAGGCAGACCCTGTCTCCAGCGGGCGCCTCCTACGAGCAGTACTTC
16,TRBV5-1,TRBD2,NA,TRBJ2-2,CASSLTGGLAAGELFF,TGCGCCAGCAGCCTGACGGGAGGACTAGCAGCCGGGGAGCTGTTTTTT
15,TRBV5-6,NA,NA,TRBJ2-7,CASSPRPGLNYEQYF,TGTGCCAGCAGCCCTCGTCCGGGACTTAACTACGAGCAGTACTTC
15,TRBV11-3,TRBD1,NA,TRBJ1-1,CASSSGQGADTEAFF,TGTGCCAGCAGTTCGGGACAGGGGGCGGACACTGAAGCTTTCTTT
12,TRBV4-1,NA,few,TRBJ1-3,CASRGSGNTIYF,TGCGCCAGCCGCGGCTCTGGAAACACCATATATTTT
14,TRBV7-3,TRBD1,NA,TRBJ2-7,CASSLTGQGYEQYF,TGTGCCAGCAGCTTAACGGGACAGGGGTATGAGCAGTACTTC
13,TRBV2,NA,many,TRBJ1-2,CASSVRANYGYTF,TGTGCCAGCAGTGTACGAGCTAACTATGGCTACACCTTC
15,TRBV6-1,NA,NA,TRBJ1-4,CASRASRGTNEKLFF,TGTGCCAGCAGGGCCTCCCGAGGAACTAATGAAAAACTGTTTTTT
15,TRBV7-3,NA,few,TRBJ2-3,CASSFAGQSTDTQYF,TGTGCCAGCAGCTTTGCGGGCCAGAGCACAGATACGCAGTATTTT
14,TRBV4-1,NA,NA,TRBJ1-1,CASSVGHENTEAIF,TGCGCCAGCAGCGTCGGACACGAGAACACTGAAGCTATCTTT
15,TRBV10-3,NA,NA,TRBJ2-6,CAIAAGSSGANVLTF,TGTGCCATCGCCGCGGGATCCTCTGGGGCCAACGTCCTGACTTTC
15,TRBV4-1,NA,NA,TRBJ2-7,CASSQEDRDTYEQYF,TGCGCCAGCAGCCAAGAGGACAGAGATACCTACGAGCAGTACTTC
16,TRBV5-1,NA,few,TRBJ1-2,CASSSTGNYGNYGYTF,TGCGCCAGCAGCTCGACGGGGAATTACGGAAACTATGGCTACACCTTC
16,TRBV18,TRBD1,NA,TRBJ1-3,CASSRDRGRSGNTIYF,TGTGCCAGCTCCCGGGACAGGGGAAGATCAGGAAACACCATATATTTT
16,TRBV15,TRBD2,NA,TRBJ2-3,CATSSRGLAMPDTQYF,TGTGCCACCAGCAGTCGGGGACTAGCGATGCCAGATACGCAGTATTTT
14,TRBV7-9,TRBD1,NA,TRBJ2-5,CASSGDSVQETQYF,TGTGCCAGCAGCGGGGACAGCGTCCAAGAGACCCAGTACTTC
15,TRBV10-1,TRBD1,NA,TRBJ2-4,CASNHLDRVRNIQYF,TGCGCCAGCAATCATCTCGACAGGGTACGAAACATTCAGTACTTC
16,TRBV14,NA,NA,TRBJ2-7,CASSQGTVRLAYEQYF,TGTGCCAGCAGCCAAGGGACAGTTCGGCTGGCCTACGAGCAGTACTTC
16,TRBV7-9,TRBD1,NA,TRBJ2-3,CSSSLGQGPLTDTQYF,TGTTCCAGCAGCCTAGGACAGGGCCCCCTCACAGATACGCAGTATTTT
15,TRBV5-1,NA,NA,TRBJ1-5,CASSLGQGGNQPQHF,TGCGCCAGCAGCTTGGGGCAGGGTGGCAATCAGCCCCAGCATTTT
16,TRBV5-1,NA,NA,TRBJ2-2,CASSLSAYLNTGELFF,TGCGCCAGCAGCTTGAGCGCATACCTAAACACCGGGGAGCTGTTTTTT
14,TRBV18,TRBD1,NA,TRBJ2-3,CASSPQGATDTQYF,TGTGCCAGCTCACCACAGGGGGCGACAGATACGCAGTATTTT
15,TRBV19,NA,NA,TRBJ1-6,CASSGTGSGGSPLHF,TGTGCCAGTAGTGGCACGGGGAGCGGCGGGTCACCCCTCCACTTT
13,TRBV6-5,NA,few,TRBJ1-5,CASSYTGGQPQHF,TGTGCCAGCAGTTACACGGGAGGACAGCCCCAGCATTTT
14,TRBV5-1,TRBD1,NA,TRBJ2-7,CASNQDRGSYEQYF,TGCGCCAGCAATCAGGACAGGGGTTCCTACGAGCAGTACTTC
15,TRBV6-1,TRBD1,NA,TRBJ1-2,CASSEFSGTGYGYTF,TGTGCCAGCAGTGAATTTTCCGGGACAGGGTATGGCTACACCTTC
15,TRBV7-9,NA,NA,TRBJ1-5,CASSSVQELNQPQHF,TGTGCCAGCAGCTCGGTACAGGAACTCAATCAGCCCCAGCATTTT
15,TRBV6-6,NA,NA,TRBJ1-1,CASSTTPSPDTEAFF,TGTGCCAGCAGTACTACGCCCTCCCCGGACACTGAAGCTTTCTTT
16,TRBV5-5,TRBD1,NA,TRBJ2-5,CASSLRPSGGSETQYF,TGTGCCAGCAGCTTGAGGCCTTCAGGGGGCAGCGAGACCCAGTACTTC
15,TRBV6-1,NA,NA,TRBJ1-1,CASSEGGGMYTEAFF,TGTGCCAGCAGTGAAGGTGGGGGGATGTACACTGAAGCTTTCTTT
14,TRBV5-4,NA,NA,TRBJ2-2,CASTRTANTGELFF,TGTGCCAGCACCAGGACAGCGAACACCGGGGAGCTGTTTTTT
15,TRBV5-8,TRBD2,NA,TRBJ2-5,CASSSGSGTEETQYF,TGTGCCAGCAGCTCAGGAAGCGGGACCGAAGAGACCCAGTACTTC
14,TRBV19,TRBD2,NA,TRBJ2-7,CASSLAGGSDEQYF,TGTGCCAGTAGCCTAGCGGGAGGGTCTGACGAGCAGTACTTC